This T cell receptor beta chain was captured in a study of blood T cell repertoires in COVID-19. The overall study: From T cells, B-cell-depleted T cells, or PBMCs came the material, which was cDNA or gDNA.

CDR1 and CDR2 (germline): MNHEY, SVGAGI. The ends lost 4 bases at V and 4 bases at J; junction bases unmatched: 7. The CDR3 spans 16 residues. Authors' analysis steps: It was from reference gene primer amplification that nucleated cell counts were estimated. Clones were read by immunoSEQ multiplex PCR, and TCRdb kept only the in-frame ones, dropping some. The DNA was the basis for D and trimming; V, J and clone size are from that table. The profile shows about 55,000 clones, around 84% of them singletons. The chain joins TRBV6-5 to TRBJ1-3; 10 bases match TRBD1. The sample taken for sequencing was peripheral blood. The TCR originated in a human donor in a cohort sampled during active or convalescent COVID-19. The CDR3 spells CASSLQTGGPGNTIYF. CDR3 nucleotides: TGTGCCAGCAGTTTACAGACAGGGGGCCCGGGAAACACCATATATTTT.